This T cell receptor beta chain comes out of a study of blood T cell repertoires in COVID-19. Produced via immunoSEQ multiplex PCR; TCRdb's table is partial and in-frame only. This sample has approximately 68,000 clones; about 83% occur once, and the top ten carry less than 8%. Germline CDR1 is SGHVS and CDR2 is FQNEAQ. The CDR3 length is 15 residues. The V and J ends lost 0 bases and 10 bases, in that order; junction bases with no gene match: 5. This rearrangement joins TRBV7-8 to TRBJ2-1; 11 nucleotides agree with TRBD2. The TCR was taken from a woman in her sixties or seventies with acute or convalescent COVID-19. Sequencing was performed on peripheral blood. The CDR3 DNA sequence: TGTGCCAGCAGCTTAGCGGGACTAGCGGTGACAGAGCAGTTCTTC. This translates into CASSLAGLAVTEQFF.